This is a list of T cell receptor beta chains from one sample in a study of CD8+CD57+ T cells in acquired aplastic anemia. TCRdb itself ran the reads through MiXCR, one entry per CDR3 protein. The table has 200,000 to 300,000 distinct CDR3 sequences, 70% to 85% seen once. Specimen: sorted CD4+, CD8+, or CD8+CD57+ T cells (not recorded which) from PBMCs. Receptors were obtained from a human donor with aplastic anemia. Both conserved end residues are part of each CDR3. Each record gives: D gene, J gene, V gene, clone size, CDR3 protein, CDR3 DNA. The D gene is left open where the match is weak. Only some rows state a clone size, as once, few, many or a class for expanded clones.

d_call: NA; j_call: TRBJ2-4; v_call: TRBV2; clone_size: NA; cdr3_aa: CASGGGGHIPDF; cdr3_nt: TGTGCCAGCGGCGGAGGTGGGCACATTCCGGACTTC
d_call: NA; j_call: TRBJ1-2; v_call: TRBV4-3; clone_size: NA; cdr3_aa: CASSQDGKKRDGYTF; cdr3_nt: TGCGCCAGCAGCCAAGATGGTAAGAAGAGAGATGGCTACACCTTC
d_call: TRBD2; j_call: TRBJ2-1; v_call: TRBV24-1; clone_size: once; cdr3_aa: CATGTSGSRDGWFF; cdr3_nt: TGTGCCACCGGGACTAGCGGGAGTAGGGATGGGTGGTTCTTC
d_call: NA; j_call: TRBJ1-1; v_call: TRBV7-8; clone_size: once; cdr3_aa: CASSLKGGADYGYFF; cdr3_nt: TGTGCCAGCAGCTTGAAGGGGGGCGCCGACTATGGATACTTCTTT
d_call: NA; j_call: TRBJ2-7; v_call: TRBV7-2; clone_size: NA; cdr3_aa: CASSLACCGYEQYF; cdr3_nt: TGTGCCAGCAGCTTAGCGTGCTGCGGGTACGAGCAATACTTC
d_call: TRBD2; j_call: TRBJ2-7; v_call: TRBV2; clone_size: once; cdr3_aa: CASIDGGGNEQSF; cdr3_nt: TGTGCCAGCATTGATGGGGGGGGAAATGAGCAGTCCTTC
d_call: TRBD1; j_call: TRBJ1-6; v_call: TRBV7-3; clone_size: NA; cdr3_aa: CASSPWTGGDAFFLHF; cdr3_nt: TGTGCCAGCAGCCCGTGGACAGGGGGCGATGCTTTCTTCCTCCACTTT
d_call: TRBD2; j_call: TRBJ2-3; v_call: TRBV7-9; clone_size: NA; cdr3_aa: CASNLAGCPDTQYF; cdr3_nt: TGTGCCAGCAACTTAGCGGGGTGCCCCGATACGCAGTATTTT
d_call: TRBD1; j_call: TRBJ2-7; v_call: TRBV10-3; clone_size: NA; cdr3_aa: CAISQGAYEQYF; cdr3_nt: TGTGCCATCTCCCAGGGGGCTTACGAGCAGTACTTC
d_call: TRBD1; j_call: TRBJ2-6; v_call: TRBV7-3; clone_size: NA; cdr3_aa: CASSPQGTWGETQLTF; cdr3_nt: TGTGCCAGCAGCCCACAGGGGACCTGGGGAGAGACCCAGCTGACTTTC
d_call: NA; j_call: TRBJ2-1; v_call: TRBV25-1; clone_size: NA; cdr3_aa: CASSEYRGPIAEQFF; cdr3_nt: TGTGCCAGCAGTGAATATCGAGGGCCGATAGCTGAGCAGTTCTTC
d_call: TRBD1; j_call: TRBJ2-2; v_call: TRBV24-1; clone_size: NA; cdr3_aa: CATSGRGHANTGELFF; cdr3_nt: TGTGCCACCAGTGGCAGGGGGCACGCGAACACCGGGGAGCTGTTTTTT
d_call: TRBD1; j_call: TRBJ2-2; v_call: TRBV24-1; clone_size: NA; cdr3_aa: CATSESYRDRNTGELFF; cdr3_nt: TGTGCCACCAGTGAGTCGTACCGGGACAGGAACACCGGGGAGCTGTTTTTT
d_call: TRBD2; j_call: TRBJ2-3; v_call: TRBV7-9; clone_size: NA; cdr3_aa: CASSVAGAPDTHF; cdr3_nt: TGTGCCAGCAGCGTAGCGGGAGCTCCCGATACGCATTTC
d_call: NA; j_call: TRBJ2-3; v_call: TRBV20-1; clone_size: NA; cdr3_aa: CSARSSDTQYF; cdr3_nt: TGCAGTGCTAGATCATCAGATACGCAGTATTTT
d_call: NA; j_call: TRBJ2-5; v_call: TRBV25-1; clone_size: NA; cdr3_aa: CASSRGGSVGRQETQYF; cdr3_nt: TGTGCCAGCAGCAGAGGAGGGTCCGTGGGACGGCAAGAGACCCAGTACTTC
d_call: TRBD1; j_call: TRBJ1-5; v_call: TRBV24-1; clone_size: few; cdr3_aa: CATRDDRGSNQPQHF; cdr3_nt: TGTGCCACCCGTGATGACAGGGGTAGCAATCAGCCCCAGCATTTT
d_call: NA; j_call: TRBJ2-1; v_call: TRBV9; clone_size: NA; cdr3_aa: CASSQGGANCQNEQFF; cdr3_nt: TGTGCCAGCAGCCAGGGGGGCGCAAACTGTCAGAATGAGCAGTTCTTC
d_call: NA; j_call: TRBJ2-1; v_call: TRBV20-1; clone_size: NA; cdr3_aa: CSARRANNEQFF; cdr3_nt: TGCAGTGCTAGAAGGGCCAACAATGAGCAGTTCTTC
d_call: NA; j_call: TRBJ1-6; v_call: TRBV7-9; clone_size: NA; cdr3_aa: CASSFQRSGGSDQLHF; cdr3_nt: TGTGCCAGCAGCTTTCAAAGAAGCGGCGGGAGCGATCAGCTCCACTTT
d_call: NA; j_call: TRBJ1-1; v_call: TRBV2; clone_size: NA; cdr3_aa: CASSDEVITTEAFF; cdr3_nt: TGTGCCAGCAGTGATGAGGTGATCACCACTGAAGCTTTCTTT
d_call: NA; j_call: TRBJ2-1; v_call: TRBV7-8; clone_size: NA; cdr3_aa: CASSRDRQPENEQFF; cdr3_nt: TGTGCCAGCAGCAGAGATAGACAGCCCGAGAATGAGCAGTTCTTC
d_call: TRBD2; j_call: TRBJ2-1; v_call: TRBV19; clone_size: NA; cdr3_aa: CASTYNGLAGSLSF; cdr3_nt: TGTGCCAGTACCTACAACGGACTAGCGGGAAGTCTGTCCTTC
d_call: NA; j_call: TRBJ2-7; v_call: TRBV5-1; clone_size: NA; cdr3_aa: CASSSVSGDYEQYF; cdr3_nt: TGCGCCAGCAGCTCCGTCTCTGGTGACTACGAGCAGTACTTC
d_call: NA; j_call: TRBJ2-3; v_call: TRBV9; clone_size: NA; cdr3_aa: CASSVRQAVPYF; cdr3_nt: TGTGCCAGCAGCGTACGGCAAGCGGTGCCGTATTTT
d_call: NA; j_call: TRBJ1-2; v_call: TRBV9; clone_size: NA; cdr3_aa: CASSVGSDTQYVCTF; cdr3_nt: TGTGCCAGCAGCGTAGGGTCAGATACGCAGTATGTTTGCACCTTC
d_call: NA; j_call: TRBJ2-3; v_call: TRBV7-3; clone_size: NA; cdr3_aa: CASSRGGQSADQQYF; cdr3_nt: TGTGCCAGCAGCAGAGGGGGGCAGAGCGCTGATCAGCAGTATTTT
d_call: TRBD2; j_call: TRBJ2-5; v_call: TRBV7-9; clone_size: NA; cdr3_aa: CASSSHQRGVFQETQYF; cdr3_nt: TGTGCCAGCAGCTCCCATCAGCGGGGGGTCTTCCAAGAGACCCAGTACTTC